A selection of T cell receptor beta chains follows, all from one sample in a study of blood T cell repertoires in COVID-19. Data came from immunoSEQ multiplex PCR; TCRdb stores just in-frame clones and leaves some out. Of around 75,000 clones listed, roughly 86% are singletons. Sequencing was done on a sample of peripheral blood. These TCRs come from a man between 65 and 85 years old with active COVID-19. The CDR3 runs from the conserved cysteine through the conserved F or W.

v_gene	CDR3aa
TRBV27	CATSPGTSGRGHEQFF
TRBV5-6	CASSWGLAQQETQYF
TRBV27	CASSLRPILAANTGELFF
TRBV2	CASKGLAGGHGYNEQFF
TRBV10-3	CAITKTSGSYEQYF
TRBV4-1	CASSQRRVEGRPSYEQYF
TRBV4-1	CASSQDEAGTGATNEKLFF
TRBV19	CASSIWGTGTGAEQFF
TRBV25-1	CASSPRGTDTQYF
TRBV27	CASSLGWGLRGLEQYF
TRBV11-2	CASTVGGPRANEQFF
TRBV7-7	CASSPGTSGLNEQYF
TRBV3-1/TRBV3-2	CASSQVPAIVETQYF
TRBV2	CASSRDRGEDTQYF
TRBV4-3	CASSQDWASGTPTQYF
TRBV7-2	CASSPIAGVGEQYF
TRBV2	CASRGQGSGNTIYF
TRBV27	CASTDGLGSNEQFF
TRBV27	CASSFRGLDRTDTQYF
TRBV5-1	CASSLASMTGGTEAFF
TRBV28	CASRIREIQYF
TRBV5-1	CASSLVRRTSGSDEQYF
TRBV5-4	CASSSHRDRGRTNEKLFF
TRBV9	CASSLGPYNEQFF
TRBV27	CASSLGHNIAYGYTF
TRBV4-3	CASSRGLAETYQETQYF
TRBV9	CASSPGSGSKVARGKETQYF
TRBV7-2	CASSLGGGRETQYF
TRBV5-6	CASSLVVSNSPLHF
TRBV7-6	CASSPGGVAYNKQFF
TRBV5-1	CASSLHRGNEAFF
TRBV23-1	CASSQSRQYTDTQYF
TRBV18	CASSPTPTLPSAHRYEQYF